Below are 30 T cell receptor beta chains sequenced from a single sample in a study of cytomegalovirus exposure and HLA in healthy donors. Primers included in the PCR were 60 Vbeta and 13 Jbeta primers. Using immunoSEQ multiplex PCR, the repertoire was profiled, and TCRdb retains in-frame clones only, with some absent. In the table there are about 160,000 clones, nearly 80% of which are singletons. The specimen was PBMCs. These receptors all come from a woman aged 45 to 65 in good health and CMV-seropositive.

The chain combines TRBV20-1 with TRBJ2-1; D is uncertain. Per the germline V gene, CDR1 is DFQATT and CDR2 is SNEGSKA (reference sequence). V lost 5 bases to trimming and J lost 4 bases, with 6 bases between them. The CDR3 extends over 11 amino acids. The CDR3 coding sequence is TGCAGTGCTTCCGTATACAATGAGCAGTTCTTC. Translated: CSASVYNEQFF.

The CDR3 DNA is TGTGCCAGCAGCCGATCGACAGGGGGCACTGAAGCTTTCTTT. Translation gives CASSRSTGGTEAFF. The chain employs TRBV11-2 and TRBJ1-1, with 9 bases matching TRBD1. V trimming: 5 bases; J trimming: 4 bases; junction bases outside the gene matches: 5. Germline V gives CDR1 SGHAT, CDR2 FQNNGV. This CDR3 has 14 residues. The variable domain in full, with the rest retrieved from reference TRBV11-2 and TRBJ1-1, is EAGVAQSPRYKIIEKRQSVAFWCNPISGHATLYWYQQILGQGPKLLIQFQNNGVVDDSQLPKDRFSAERLKGVDSTLKIQPAKLEDSAVYLCASSRSTGGTEAFFGQGTRLTVV.

The genes are TRBV6-6 and TRBJ1-5; 7 positions agree with TRBD1. The CDR3 is 14 amino acids. Germline loops: CDR1 MNHNY, CDR2 SVGAGI (reference sequence). J gave up 4 bases and V 2 bases, and 2 bases lay outside the gene matches. CDR3 DNA: TGTGCCAGCAGTTACCCGACAGGGAATCAGCCCCAGCATTTT. Translating gives CASSYPTGNQPQHF.

This clone has a handful of counts. CDR3 loop: CASSPRTSPYEQYF. CDR3 nucleotide sequence: TGCGCCAGCAGTCCCCGGACTAGCCCCTACGAGCAGTACTTC. The J gene is TRBJ2-7, the V gene TRBV10-1; the match to TRBD2 covers 8 bases. This CDR3 is built from 14 residues. The junction had 5 bases not matched to a gene; V was cut back by 5 bases and J by 2 bases. Germline CDR1 WNHNN, CDR2 SYGVQD (reference sequence).

The V gene is TRBV9, the J gene TRBJ2-5; 8 nucleotides agree with TRBD2. Germline CDR1 SGDLS, CDR2 YYNGEE. The CDR3 is made up of 15 amino acids. V gave up 0 bases and J gave up 4 bases; unmatched junction bases: 5. The CDR3 sequence is CASSVGAGDPETQYF. The CDR3 DNA reads as TGTGCCAGCAGCGTAGGAGCGGGGGACCCAGAGACCCAGTACTTC. The variable domain in full, with the rest retrieved from reference TRBV9 and TRBJ2-5, is DSGVTQTPKHLITATGQRVTLRCSPRSGDLSVYWYQQSLDQGLQFLIQYYNGEERAKGNILERFSAQQFPDLHSELNLSSLELGDSALYFCASSVGAGDPETQYFGPGTRLLVL.

The chain combines TRBV5-4 with TRBJ1-5; a possible D gene is TRBD1 (6 bases). Germline V gives CDR1 SGHNT, CDR2 YYREEE (reference sequence). This CDR3 has 16 amino acids. Trimming removed 3 bases from V and 1 base from J, with 14 bases in between. As DNA, the CDR3 is TGTGCCAGCAGCTGGGGGGGGCCCGGGAGCAATCAGCCCCAGCATTTT. Protein sequence: CASSWGGPGSNQPQHF. The whole variable domain, filled in from reference TRBV5-4 and TRBJ1-5, reads ETGVTQSPTHLIKTRGQQVTLRCSSQSGHNTVSWYQQALGQGPQFIFQYYREEENGRGNFPPRFSGLQFPNYSSELNVNALELDDSALYLCASSWGGPGSNQPQHFGDGTRLSIL.

Here the CDR3 reads CASSSQTNEKLFF. CDR3 DNA: TGTGCCAGTAGTAGTCAGACAAATGAAAAACTGTTTTTT. The chain joins TRBV19 to TRBJ1-4; D call uncertain. Germline V lookup: CDR1 LNHDA, CDR2 SQIVND (reference sequence). V gave up 4 bases and J gave up 5 bases, with 8 bases separating them. The CDR3 runs to 13 residues.

This clone was observed once. The chain is built from TRBV2 and TRBJ2-4, with 8 nucleotides matching TRBD1. The CDR3 runs to 15 residues. Germline assignment: CDR1 SNHLY and CDR2 FYNNEI. J was trimmed by 8 bases and V by 6 bases; bases with no gene match: 12. CDR3 in amino acids: CASSPRTGKSDIQYF. For the CDR3, the DNA is TGTGCCAGCAGCCCCCGGACAGGGAAAAGCGACATTCAGTACTTC.

The rearrangement uses TRBV18 and TRBJ1-1; 8 positions match TRBD1. The CDR3 length is 17 residues. V was pared by 3 bases and J by 6 bases, with 15 bases of the junction left unmatched. Germline V gene sequence: CDR1 KGHSH, CDR2 LQKENI. For the CDR3, the DNA is TGTGCCAGCTCACCTGTAGTTTTGGCAGGGGGCGCCGCTGAAGCTTTCTTT. Translating gives CASSPVVLAGGAAEAFF.

The gene calls are TRBV15 and TRBJ2-2; 7 nucleotides match TRBD1. The germline V gene has CDR1 LNHNV and CDR2 YYDKDF (reference sequence). The CDR3 has 14 residues. With 5 bases clipped from V and 4 bases from J, the junction kept 4 bases outside the gene matches. CDR3 DNA: TGTGCCACCAGCTCACCAGGGGGCACCGGGGAGCTGTTTTTT. This sequence encodes CATSSPGGTGELFF. Looking up the rest from reference TRBV15 and TRBJ2-2 gives the full variable domain: DAMVIQNPRYQVTQFGKPVTLSCSQTLNHNVMYWYQQKSSQAPKLLFHYYDKDFNNEADTPDNFQSRRPNTSFCFLDIRSPGLGDTAMYLCATSSPGGTGELFFGEGSRLTVL.

The chain has TRBV7-2 and TRBJ2-7, with 8 bases that match TRBD2. V was clipped by 4 bases and J by 7 bases; unmatched bases: 18. The germline V gene encodes CDR1 SGHTA and CDR2 FQGNSA. The CDR3 totals 17 residues. The CDR3: CASSSRGFSGGAEEQYF. In DNA, the CDR3 is TGTGCCAGCAGCTCAAGGGGGTTCAGCGGGGGAGCGGAAGAGCAGTACTTC.

This sequence joins TRBV19 and TRBJ1-2; TRBD1 agrees at 8 bases. Per the germline V gene, CDR1 is LNHDA and CDR2 is SQIVND (reference sequence). This CDR3 comprises 15 residues. Germline trimming cut 0 bases from V and 5 bases from J; bases unmatched to any gene: 5. CDR3 nucleotides: TGTGCCAGTAGTATAGATCGAACAGGGGGATATGGCTACACCTTC. The encoded protein is CASSIDRTGGYGYTF.

The rearrangement joins TRBV5-5 to TRBJ1-5; D is possibly TRBD1 (6 bases). V lost 6 bases, J lost 3 bases, and 13 bases lay in between. In germline, CDR1 is SGHKS, CDR2 YYEKEE (reference sequence). The CDR3 is 14 amino acids. CDR3 nucleotide sequence: TGTGCCAGCACCCCGACAGGTGACAATCAGCCCCAGCATTTT. Amino acids: CASTPTGDNQPQHF.

The chain links TRBV14 to TRBJ1-3; D is undetermined. This CDR3 contains 17 residues. V shed 0 bases and J shed 1 base, with 13 bases lying between them. The germline V gene encodes CDR1 SGHDN and CDR2 FVKESK. Here the CDR3 reads CASSQEVHIWSGNTIYF. The DNA of the CDR3 is TGTGCCAGCAGCCAAGAGGTACACATTTGGTCTGGAAACACCATATATTTT.

This clone was found a few times. The chain employs TRBV5-4 and TRBJ1-5; D is uncertain. V lost 0 bases, J lost 1 base, and 11 bases lay in between. Germline V gene lookup returns CDR1 SGHNT and CDR2 YYREEE (reference sequence). This CDR3 region has 16 residues. The CDR3 DNA is TGTGCCAGCAGCTTGGATCCAGATACGAGCAATCAGCCCCAGCATTTT. Its translation: CASSLDPDTSNQPQHF. The full variable domain, with the rest looked up from reference TRBV5-4 and TRBJ1-5, is ETGVTQSPTHLIKTRGQQVTLRCSSQSGHNTVSWYQQALGQGPQFIFQYYREEENGRGNFPPRFSGLQFPNYSSELNVNALELDDSALYLCASSLDPDTSNQPQHFGDGTRLSIL.

The genes are TRBV4-1 and TRBJ2-5, with TRBD2 as a possible D gene (7 bases). Deletions cut 5 bases from V and 2 bases from J, with 12 bases between. Germline lookup yields CDR1 MGHRA and CDR2 YSYEKL. The CDR3 covers 14 residues. The CDR3 nucleotides read TGCGCCAGCAGCGAGGGGGGAGGGCAAGAGACCCAGTACTTC. The encoded protein is CASSEGGGQETQYF.

The chain carries TRBV2 and TRBJ1-3; 9 positions agree with TRBD1. This CDR3 contains 14 residues. The V and J ends lost 6 bases and 4 bases, in that order; junction bases with no gene match: 4. The V gene's germline CDR1 is SNHLY and CDR2 FYNNEI. CDR3: CASRAGQGGNTIYF. Here the CDR3 DNA reads TGTGCCAGCAGGGCGGGACAGGGAGGAAACACCATATATTTT.

The chain links TRBV6-5 to TRBJ2-1; TRBD2 matches 8 bases. The CDR3 contains 15 residues. Germline V CDR1 and CDR2: MNHEY, SVGAGI. J lost 4 bases, V lost 6 bases, and 8 bases had no gene match. The DNA of the CDR3 is TGTGCCAGCAGGGTCGGACTAGCCCAATACAATGAGCAGTTCTTC. Its protein product is CASRVGLAQYNEQFF.

The genes are TRBV5-1 and TRBJ1-2; 8 nucleotides match TRBD1. The length of the CDR3 is 15 residues. V shed 4 bases, J shed 2 bases, and the junction held 7 bases outside the gene matches. In germline, CDR1 is SGHRS, CDR2 YFSETQ. As DNA, the CDR3 is TGCGCCAGCAGCCTACGGACAGGGCTAAACTATGGCTACACCTTC. Its protein is CASSLRTGLNYGYTF. The full variable domain, with the rest looked up from reference TRBV5-1 and TRBJ1-2, is KAGVTQTPRYLIKTRGQQVTLSCSPISGHRSVSWYQQTPGQGLQFLFEYFSETQRNKGNFPGRFSGRQFSNSRSEMNVSTLELGDSALYLCASSLRTGLNYGYTFGSGTRLTVV.

J is TRBJ2-1 and V is TRBV10-2, with D maybe TRBD1 (5 bases). Trimming removed 7 bases at V and 9 bases at J, with 13 bases between. The CDR3 contains 12 residues. Germline assignment: CDR1 WSHSY and CDR2 SAAADI. The CDR3 protein is CASTTGAGEQFF. The CDR3 nucleotides read TGCGCCAGCACCACTGGGGCTGGTGAGCAGTTCTTC.

This chain links TRBV15 with TRBJ1-5; TRBD1 aligns across 8 bases. The V segment lost 5 bases and the J segment 6 bases; nucleotides outside the gene matches: 6. The CDR3 extends over 14 amino acids. Germline lookup yields CDR1 LNHNV and CDR2 YYDKDF (reference sequence). The CDR3 sequence: CATSPRQGAQPQHF. The CDR3 coding sequence is TGTGCCACCAGCCCCCGGCAGGGGGCTCAGCCCCAGCATTTT.

The rearrangement joins TRBV5-1 to TRBJ1-2; 12 bases line up with TRBD1. Germline-derived CDR1 and CDR2 are SGHRS and YFSETQ. CDR3 size: 15 residues. Trimming at V came to 1 base and at J to 6 bases, leaving 4 bases not matched to a gene. Here the CDR3 reads CASSLSGQGADGYTF. The CDR3 nucleotides are TGCGCCAGCAGCTTGTCGGGACAGGGGGCTGATGGCTACACCTTC.

The table lists this clone with a few counts. The chain recombines TRBV10-1 with TRBJ1-5; D is uncertain. The length of the CDR3 is 14 residues. Trimming took 6 bases from V and 0 from J, leaving 9 bases between them. CDR1 is WNHNN and CDR2 is SYGVQD in the germline V gene (reference sequence). CDR3 residues: CASRTLYSNQPQHF. CDR3 bases: TGCGCCAGCAGAACATTATATAGCAATCAGCCCCAGCATTTT.

V is TRBV18 and J is TRBJ2-7, with TRBD1 matching over 10 bases. Germline V CDR1 and CDR2: KGHSH, LQKENI. V trimming: 4 bases; J trimming: 6 bases; junction bases outside the gene matches: 6. CDR3 length: 14 residues. The CDR3 DNA reads TGTGCCAGCTCACTAGGACAGGGGGGGTCCGAGCAGTACTTC. Its protein product is CASSLGQGGSEQYF.

This clone was recorded once. The chain combines TRBV28 with TRBJ2-5; 12 nucleotides agree with TRBD2. The length of the CDR3 is 16 residues. V shed 3 bases and J 8 bases; nucleotides not matched to a gene: 10. Germline V lookup: CDR1 MDHEN, CDR2 SYDVKM. The CDR3 DNA sequence: TGTGCCAGCAGTTTGACTAGCGGGGGTCGCCGGGAAACCCAGTACTTC. This encodes CASSLTSGGRRETQYF.

This clone was seen a few times. CDR3 nucleotides: TGTGCCACCAGCAGAGGACCGGGACTAGCGTTCGAGCAGTACTTC. This gives the protein CATSRGPGLAFEQYF. This chain connects TRBV15 to TRBJ2-7; 10 bases match TRBD2. The V and J ends lost 1 base and 6 bases, in that order; junction bases with no gene match: 6. Germline V gene lookup returns CDR1 LNHNV and CDR2 YYDKDF (reference sequence). The CDR3 is 15 residues long.

This rearrangement joins TRBV7-9 to TRBJ2-7, with 12 bases matching TRBD2. The CDR3 extends over 14 amino acids. J gave up 2 bases and V 5 bases, and 1 base lay outside the gene matches. From germline, CDR1 is SEHNR and CDR2 FQNEAQ (reference sequence). CDR3 in DNA: TGTGCCAGCAGCCCTAGCGGGAGGGCCTACGAGCAGTACTTC. Residues: CASSPSGRAYEQYF.

This clone was found a few times. The chain employs TRBV2 and TRBJ2-5; D is undetermined. CDR1 and CDR2 from the germline V gene are SNHLY and FYNNEI. V lost 4 bases to trimming and J lost 5 bases, with 5 bases between them. This CDR3 spans 11 amino acids. Written as DNA, the CDR3 is TGTGCCAGCAGTGTCGAGGAGACCCAGTACTTC. Translating it yields CASSVEETQYF.

The chain joins TRBV27 to TRBJ2-7; 7 nucleotides align to TRBD2. Unmatched junction bases numbered 15, after V lost 6 bases and J lost 4 bases. Germline V gene sequence: CDR1 MNHEY, CDR2 SMNVEV (reference sequence). This CDR3 is 16 amino acids long. The CDR3 bases are TGTGCCAGCAGACAAGGTGCGGGAGTTTTAATGTACGAGCAGTACTTC. The encoded protein is CASRQGAGVLMYEQYF.

The CDR3 DNA sequence: TGTGCCAGCAGCCGCATGCGGGGGGGATTGGGCAATGAGCAGTTCTTC. Its translation: CASSRMRGGLGNEQFF. The chain joins TRBV5-8 to TRBJ2-1; TRBD2 agrees at 9 bases. The CDR3 is made up of 16 amino acids. The V gene end was trimmed by 4 bases and the J gene end by 6 bases; junction bases not matched to a gene: 11. Germline CDR1 is SGHTS and CDR2 is YDEGEE.